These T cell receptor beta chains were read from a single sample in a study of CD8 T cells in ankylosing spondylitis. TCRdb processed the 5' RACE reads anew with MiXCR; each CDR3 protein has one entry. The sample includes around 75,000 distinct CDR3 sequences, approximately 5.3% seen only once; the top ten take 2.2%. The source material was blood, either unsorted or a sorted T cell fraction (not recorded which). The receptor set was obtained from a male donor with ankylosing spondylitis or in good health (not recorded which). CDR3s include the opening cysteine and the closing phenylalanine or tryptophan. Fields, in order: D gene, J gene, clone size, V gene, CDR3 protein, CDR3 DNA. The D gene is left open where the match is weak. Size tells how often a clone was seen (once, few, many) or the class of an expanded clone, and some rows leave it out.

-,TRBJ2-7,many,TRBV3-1,CASSFRVSYEQYF,TGTGCCAGCAGCTTCCGGGTATCCTACGAGCAGTACTTC
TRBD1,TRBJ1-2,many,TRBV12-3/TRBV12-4,CASSLGQGARYGYTF,TGTGCCAGCAGTTTAGGACAGGGGGCGCGGTATGGCTACACCTTC
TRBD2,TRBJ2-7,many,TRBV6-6,CASSTIGLAGGLTYEQYF,TGTGCCAGCAGTACCATCGGACTAGCGGGGGGTTTGACCTACGAGCAGTACTTC
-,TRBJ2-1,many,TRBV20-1,CSANVIRESSYNEQFF,TGCAGTGCTAATGTGATTCGGGAAAGCTCCTACAATGAGCAGTTCTTC
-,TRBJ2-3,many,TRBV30,CAWHPSGLKADTQYF,TGTGCCTGGCACCCAAGCGGACTGAAGGCAGATACGCAGTATTTT
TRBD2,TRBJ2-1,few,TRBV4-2,CASSQPTSGGAYNEQFF,TGTGCCAGCAGCCAACCGACTAGCGGGGGGGCCTACAATGAGCAGTTCTTC
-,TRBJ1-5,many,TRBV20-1,CSAIIPLGNQPQHF,TGCAGTGCTATTATACCCCTTGGGAATCAGCCCCAGCATTTT
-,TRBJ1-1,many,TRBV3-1,CASSPRMNTEAFF,TGTGCCAGCAGCCCTAGGATGAACACTGAAGCTTTCTTT
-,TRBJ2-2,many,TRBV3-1,CASSPKSATGELFF,TGTGCCAGCAGCCCGAAAAGCGCCACCGGGGAGCTGTTTTTT
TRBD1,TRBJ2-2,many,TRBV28,CASTTEDRRIGELFF,TGTGCCAGCACCACTGAGGACAGGCGAATCGGGGAGCTGTTTTTT
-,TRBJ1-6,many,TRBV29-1,CSVQDGRNSPLHF,TGCAGCGTTCAGGACGGTAGGAATTCACCCCTCCACTTT
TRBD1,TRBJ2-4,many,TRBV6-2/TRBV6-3,CASSHLWDRQYF,TGTGCCAGCAGCCATCTTTGGGACAGACAGTACTTC
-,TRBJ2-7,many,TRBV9,CASSAGRHHSPYEQYF,TGTGCCAGCAGCGCCGGCAGACACCACAGCCCCTACGAGCAGTACTTC
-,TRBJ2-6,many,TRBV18,CASSPDRSGANVLTF,TGTGCCAGCTCACCTGATCGATCTGGGGCCAACGTCCTGACTTTC
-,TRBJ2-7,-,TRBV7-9,CASSLVLTEASREQYF,TGTGCCAGCAGCTTAGTTTTAACGGAGGCGTCGAGAGAGCAGTACTTC
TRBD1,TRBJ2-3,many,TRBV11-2,CASSSRTGLSNTQQYF,TGTGCCAGCAGCTCACGGACAGGTCTTTCAAATACGCAGCAGTATTTT
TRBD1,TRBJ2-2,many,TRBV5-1,CASSLDPDRGRFGELFF,TGCGCCAGCAGCTTGGACCCAGACAGGGGGCGCTTCGGGGAGCTGTTTTTT
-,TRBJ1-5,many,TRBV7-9,CASSLGDRGGKYSNQPQHF,TGTGCCAGCAGCTTAGGGGATCGGGGCGGAAAGTATAGCAATCAGCCCCAGCATTTT
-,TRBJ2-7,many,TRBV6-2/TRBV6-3,CASTDLGYEQYF,TGTGCCAGCACCGATTTGGGGTACGAGCAGTACTTC
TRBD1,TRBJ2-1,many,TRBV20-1,CSARPGQGGYNEQFF,TGCAGTGCTAGACCGGGACAGGGAGGCTACAATGAGCAGTTCTTC